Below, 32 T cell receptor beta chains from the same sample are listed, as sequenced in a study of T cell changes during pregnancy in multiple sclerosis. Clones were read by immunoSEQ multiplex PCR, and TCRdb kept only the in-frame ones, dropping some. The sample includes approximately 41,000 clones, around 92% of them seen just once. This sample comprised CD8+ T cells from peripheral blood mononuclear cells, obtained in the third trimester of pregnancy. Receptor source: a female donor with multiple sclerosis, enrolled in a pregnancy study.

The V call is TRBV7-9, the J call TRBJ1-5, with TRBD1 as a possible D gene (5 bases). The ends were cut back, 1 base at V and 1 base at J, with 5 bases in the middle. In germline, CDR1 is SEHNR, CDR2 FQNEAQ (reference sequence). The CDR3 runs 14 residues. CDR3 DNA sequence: TGTGCCAGCAGCTTAGAGGGGAGCAATCAGCCCCAGCATTTT. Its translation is CASSLEGSNQPQHF.

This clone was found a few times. The CDR3 bases are TGTGCCATCAGTGAAGGGGGCGACGGGAGGGGGGGCGAGCAGTACTTC. This translates into CAISEGGDGRGGEQYF. The rearrangement uses TRBV10-3 and TRBJ2-7; D is perhaps TRBD2 (8 bases). The germline CDR1 and CDR2 sequences are ENHRY and SYGVKD. V gave up 3 bases and J gave up 6 bases, with 21 bases separating them. The CDR3 has 16 residues.

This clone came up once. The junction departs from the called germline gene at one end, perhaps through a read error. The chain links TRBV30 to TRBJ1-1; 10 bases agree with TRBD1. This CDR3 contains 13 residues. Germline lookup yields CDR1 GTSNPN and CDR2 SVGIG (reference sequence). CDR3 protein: CACQGQGGPWYLF. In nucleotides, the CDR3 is TGTGCCTGCCAAGGACAGGGGGGTCCCTGGTATCTCTTT.

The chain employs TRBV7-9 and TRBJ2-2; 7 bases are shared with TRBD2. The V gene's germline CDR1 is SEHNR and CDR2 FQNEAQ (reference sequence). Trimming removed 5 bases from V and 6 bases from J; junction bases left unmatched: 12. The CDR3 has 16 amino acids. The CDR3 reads CASSQRDQREAGELFF. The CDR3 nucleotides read TGTGCCAGCAGCCAAAGGGACCAGCGGGAAGCCGGGGAGCTGTTTTTT.

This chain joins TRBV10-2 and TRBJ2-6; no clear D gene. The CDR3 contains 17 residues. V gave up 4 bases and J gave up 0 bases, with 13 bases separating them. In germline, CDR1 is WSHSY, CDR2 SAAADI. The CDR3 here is CASSVRNTLSGANVLTF. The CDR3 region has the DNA TGCGCCAGCAGTGTCAGGAATACCCTCTCTGGGGCCAACGTCCTGACTTTC.

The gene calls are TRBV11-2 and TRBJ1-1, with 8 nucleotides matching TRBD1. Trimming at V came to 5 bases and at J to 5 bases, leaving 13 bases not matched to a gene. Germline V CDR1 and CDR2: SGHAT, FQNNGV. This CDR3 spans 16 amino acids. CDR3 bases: TGTGCCAGCAGCCCCGGACAGGGTGGGGTTTGGACTGAAGCTTTCTTT. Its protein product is CASSPGQGGVWTEAFF.

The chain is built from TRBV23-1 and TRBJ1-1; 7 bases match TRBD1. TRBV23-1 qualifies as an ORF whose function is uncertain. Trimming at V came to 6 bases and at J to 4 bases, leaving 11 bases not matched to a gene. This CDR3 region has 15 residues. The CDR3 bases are TGCGCCAGCAGGACAGGGACGGGTTGGGTCACTGAAGCTTTCTTT. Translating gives CASRTGTGWVTEAFF.

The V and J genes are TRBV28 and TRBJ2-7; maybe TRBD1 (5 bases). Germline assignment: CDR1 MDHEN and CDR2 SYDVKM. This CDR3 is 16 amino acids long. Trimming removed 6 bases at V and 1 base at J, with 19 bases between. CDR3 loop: CASRSLDRPDSYEQYF. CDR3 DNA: TGTGCCAGCAGATCCCTTGACAGACCGGATTCCTACGAGCAGTACTTC.

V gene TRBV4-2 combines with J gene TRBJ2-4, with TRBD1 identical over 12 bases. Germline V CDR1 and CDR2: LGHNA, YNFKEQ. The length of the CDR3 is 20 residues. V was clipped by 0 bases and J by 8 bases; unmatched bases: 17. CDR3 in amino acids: CASSQDGAGWGTGGEDIQYF. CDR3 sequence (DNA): TGTGCCAGCAGCCAAGATGGAGCGGGATGGGGGACAGGGGGCGAGGACATTCAGTACTTC.

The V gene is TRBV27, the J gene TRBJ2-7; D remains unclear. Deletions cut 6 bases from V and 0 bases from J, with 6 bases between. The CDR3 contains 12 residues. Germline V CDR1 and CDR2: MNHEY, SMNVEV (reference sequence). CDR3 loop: CASSKSSYEQYF. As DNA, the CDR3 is TGTGCCAGCAGCAAGAGCTCCTACGAGCAGTACTTC.

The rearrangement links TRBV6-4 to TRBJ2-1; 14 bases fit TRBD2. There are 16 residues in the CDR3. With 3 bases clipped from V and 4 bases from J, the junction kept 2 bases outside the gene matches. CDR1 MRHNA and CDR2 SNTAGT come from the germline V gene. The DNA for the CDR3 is TGTGCCAGCAGTGAGACTAGCGGGAGGGGTTACAATGAGCAGTTCTTC. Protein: CASSETSGRGYNEQFF.

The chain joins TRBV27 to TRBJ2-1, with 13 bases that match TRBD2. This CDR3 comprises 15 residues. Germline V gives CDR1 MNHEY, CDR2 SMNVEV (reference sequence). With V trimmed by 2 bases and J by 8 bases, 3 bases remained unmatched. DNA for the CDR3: TGTGCCAGCAGTTTACTTGGACTAGCGGGAGATGAGCAGTTCTTC. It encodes CASSLLGLAGDEQFF.

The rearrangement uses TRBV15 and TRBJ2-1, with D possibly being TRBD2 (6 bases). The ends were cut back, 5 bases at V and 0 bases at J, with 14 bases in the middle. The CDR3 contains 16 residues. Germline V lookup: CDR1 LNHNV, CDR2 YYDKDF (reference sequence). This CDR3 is CATSRPWTTSYNEQFF. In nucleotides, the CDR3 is TGTGCCACCAGCCGCCCATGGACTACCTCCTACAATGAGCAGTTCTTC.

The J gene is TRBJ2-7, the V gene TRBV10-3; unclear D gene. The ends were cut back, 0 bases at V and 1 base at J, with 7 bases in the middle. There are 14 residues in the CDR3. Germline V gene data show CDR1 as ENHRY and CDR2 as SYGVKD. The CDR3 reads CAISESPRSYEQYF. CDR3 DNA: TGTGCCATCAGTGAGTCGCCTAGGTCCTACGAGCAGTACTTC.

In DNA, the CDR3 is TGTGCCAGCAGCTTGACTGCGGCGCAGTTCTTC. It codes for CASSLTAAQFF. The chain combines TRBV7-9 with TRBJ2-1; unclear D gene. Germline CDR1 and CDR2: SEHNR and FQNEAQ (reference sequence). This CDR3 is built from 11 residues. Trimming removed 3 bases at V and 12 bases at J, with 9 bases between.

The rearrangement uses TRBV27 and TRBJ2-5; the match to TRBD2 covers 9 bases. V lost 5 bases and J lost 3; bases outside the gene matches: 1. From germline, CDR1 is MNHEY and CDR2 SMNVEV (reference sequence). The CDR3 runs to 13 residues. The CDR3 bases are TGTGCCAGCAGTCGACTAGCGGAAGAGACCCAGTACTTC. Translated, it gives CASSRLAEETQYF.

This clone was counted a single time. The CDR3 region has the DNA TGTGCCAGCATGGAGGGAGGGCCACAGAACACCGGGGAGCTGTTTTTT. Translating it yields CASMEGGPQNTGELFF. This chain uses TRBV27 with TRBJ2-2; TRBD2 aligns across 7 bases. CDR1 is MNHEY and CDR2 is SMNVEV in the germline V gene (reference sequence). The trim removed 7 bases at V and 1 base at J, leaving 9 bases unmatched. The CDR3 sequence is 16 residues long.

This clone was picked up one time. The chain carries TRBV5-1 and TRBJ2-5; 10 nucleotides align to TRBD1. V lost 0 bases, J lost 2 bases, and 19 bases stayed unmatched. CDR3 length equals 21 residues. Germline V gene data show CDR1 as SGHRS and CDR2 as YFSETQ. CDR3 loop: CASSLVSGTGVLGERQETQYF. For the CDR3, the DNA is TGCGCCAGCAGCTTGGTCTCCGGGACAGGGGTTTTGGGGGAGAGGCAAGAGACCCAGTACTTC.

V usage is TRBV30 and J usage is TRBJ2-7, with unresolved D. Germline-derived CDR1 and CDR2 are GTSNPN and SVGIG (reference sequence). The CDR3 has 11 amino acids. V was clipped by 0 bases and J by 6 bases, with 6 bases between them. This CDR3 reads CAWSVSLEQYF. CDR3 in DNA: TGTGCCTGGAGTGTCTCACTCGAGCAGTACTTC. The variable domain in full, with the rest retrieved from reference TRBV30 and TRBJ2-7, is SQTIHQWPATLVQPVGSPLSLECTVEGTSNPNLYWYRQAAGRGLQLLFYSVGIGQISSEVPQNLSASRPQDRQFILSSKKLLLSDSGFYLCAWSVSLEQYFGPGTRLTVT.

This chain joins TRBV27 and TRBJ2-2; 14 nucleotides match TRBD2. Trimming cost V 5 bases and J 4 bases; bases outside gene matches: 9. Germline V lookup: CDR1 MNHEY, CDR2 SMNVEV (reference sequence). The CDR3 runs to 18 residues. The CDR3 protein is CASSPGLTSGRATGELFF. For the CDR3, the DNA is TGTGCCAGCAGTCCAGGCCTGACTAGCGGGAGGGCCACCGGGGAGCTGTTTTTT.

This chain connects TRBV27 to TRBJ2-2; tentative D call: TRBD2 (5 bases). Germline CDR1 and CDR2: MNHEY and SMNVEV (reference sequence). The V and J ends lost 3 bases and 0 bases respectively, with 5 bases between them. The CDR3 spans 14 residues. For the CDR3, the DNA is TGTGCCAGCAGTTTCGGGGCGAACACCGGGGAGCTGTTTTTT. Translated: CASSFGANTGELFF.

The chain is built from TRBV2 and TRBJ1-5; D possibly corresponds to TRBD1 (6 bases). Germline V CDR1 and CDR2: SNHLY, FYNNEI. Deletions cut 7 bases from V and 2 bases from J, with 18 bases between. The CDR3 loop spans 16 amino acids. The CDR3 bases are TGTGCCAGCAACGAGAGGGGGGGCTTGGGCAATCAGCCCCAGCATTTT. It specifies CASNERGGLGNQPQHF.

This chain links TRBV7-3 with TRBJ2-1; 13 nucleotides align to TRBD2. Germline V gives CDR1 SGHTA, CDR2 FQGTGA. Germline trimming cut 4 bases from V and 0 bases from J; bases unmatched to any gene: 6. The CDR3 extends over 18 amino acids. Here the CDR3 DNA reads TGTGCCAGCAGCTCAGGACTAGCGGGAGCCAGCTCCTACAATGAGCAGTTCTTC. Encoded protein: CASSSGLAGASSYNEQFF.

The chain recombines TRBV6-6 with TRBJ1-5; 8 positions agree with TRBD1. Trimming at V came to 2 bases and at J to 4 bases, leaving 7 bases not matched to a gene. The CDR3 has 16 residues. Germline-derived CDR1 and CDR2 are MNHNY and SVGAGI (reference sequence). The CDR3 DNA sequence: TGTGCCAGCAGTTACGCGGACAGGGTGGGGAATCAGCCCCAGCATTTT. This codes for CASSYADRVGNQPQHF.

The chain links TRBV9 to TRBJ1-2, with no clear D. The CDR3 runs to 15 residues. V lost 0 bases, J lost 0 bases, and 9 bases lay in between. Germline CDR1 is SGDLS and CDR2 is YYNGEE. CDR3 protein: CASSVGAAANYGYTF. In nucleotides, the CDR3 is TGTGCCAGCAGCGTAGGGGCAGCCGCTAACTATGGCTACACCTTC. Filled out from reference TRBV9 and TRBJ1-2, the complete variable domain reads DSGVTQTPKHLITATGQRVTLRCSPRSGDLSVYWYQQSLDQGLQFLIQYYNGEERAKGNILERFSAQQFPDLHSELNLSSLELGDSALYFCASSVGAAANYGYTFGSGTRLTVV.

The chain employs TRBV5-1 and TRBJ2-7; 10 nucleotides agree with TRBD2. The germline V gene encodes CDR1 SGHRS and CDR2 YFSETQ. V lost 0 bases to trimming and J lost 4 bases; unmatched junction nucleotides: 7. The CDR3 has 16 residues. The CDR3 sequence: CASSLAPSGSPYEQYF. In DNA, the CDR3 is TGCGCCAGCAGCTTGGCCCCTAGCGGGAGTCCGTACGAGCAGTACTTC.

CDR3 in DNA: TGTGCCAGCAGCCCCCAGACAGGGGGCCATGGCTACACCTTC. Amino acid sequence: CASSPQTGGHGYTF. The rearrangement uses TRBV27 and TRBJ1-2; 10 bases match TRBD1. This CDR3 has 14 residues. V lost 6 bases to trimming and J lost 6 bases; unmatched junction nucleotides: 7. The germline V gene has CDR1 MNHEY and CDR2 SMNVEV (reference sequence).

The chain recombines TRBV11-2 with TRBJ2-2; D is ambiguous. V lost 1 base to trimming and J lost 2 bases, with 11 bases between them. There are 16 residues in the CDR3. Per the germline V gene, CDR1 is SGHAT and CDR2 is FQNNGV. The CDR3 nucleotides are TGTGCCAGCAGCTTAGTAGTGCAGGATAACACCGGGGAGCTGTTTTTT. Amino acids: CASSLVVQDNTGELFF.

CDR3 residues: CASSFEAGPYEQYF. The DNA for the CDR3 is TGTGCCAGCAGTTTTGAGGCAGGGCCCTACGAGCAGTACTTC. The V and J genes are TRBV28 and TRBJ2-7; D might be TRBD1 (5 bases). The V end was cut by 3 bases, the J end by 2 bases, with 11 bases between. Germline CDR1 and CDR2: MDHEN and SYDVKM. This CDR3 has 14 residues.

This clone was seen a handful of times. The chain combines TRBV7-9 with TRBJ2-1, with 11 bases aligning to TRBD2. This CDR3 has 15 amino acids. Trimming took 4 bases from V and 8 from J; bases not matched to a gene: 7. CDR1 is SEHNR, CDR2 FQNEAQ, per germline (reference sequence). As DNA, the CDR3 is TGTGCCAGCAGCTCCACTAGCGGGAGTTCTTATGAGCAGTTCTTC. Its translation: CASSSTSGSSYEQFF.

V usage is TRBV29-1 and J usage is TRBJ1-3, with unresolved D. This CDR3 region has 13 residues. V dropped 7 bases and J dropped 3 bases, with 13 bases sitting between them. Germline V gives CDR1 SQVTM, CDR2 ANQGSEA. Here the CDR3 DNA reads TGCAGCGGGAACGCGGGCAATGGAAACACCATATATTTT. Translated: CSGNAGNGNTIYF.

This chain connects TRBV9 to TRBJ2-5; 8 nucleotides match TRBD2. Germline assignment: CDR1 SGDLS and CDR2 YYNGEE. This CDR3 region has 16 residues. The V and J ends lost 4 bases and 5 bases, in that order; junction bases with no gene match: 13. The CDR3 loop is CASSPAGDKDRETQYF. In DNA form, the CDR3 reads TGTGCCAGCAGCCCAGCGGGAGACAAGGACCGGGAGACCCAGTACTTC.